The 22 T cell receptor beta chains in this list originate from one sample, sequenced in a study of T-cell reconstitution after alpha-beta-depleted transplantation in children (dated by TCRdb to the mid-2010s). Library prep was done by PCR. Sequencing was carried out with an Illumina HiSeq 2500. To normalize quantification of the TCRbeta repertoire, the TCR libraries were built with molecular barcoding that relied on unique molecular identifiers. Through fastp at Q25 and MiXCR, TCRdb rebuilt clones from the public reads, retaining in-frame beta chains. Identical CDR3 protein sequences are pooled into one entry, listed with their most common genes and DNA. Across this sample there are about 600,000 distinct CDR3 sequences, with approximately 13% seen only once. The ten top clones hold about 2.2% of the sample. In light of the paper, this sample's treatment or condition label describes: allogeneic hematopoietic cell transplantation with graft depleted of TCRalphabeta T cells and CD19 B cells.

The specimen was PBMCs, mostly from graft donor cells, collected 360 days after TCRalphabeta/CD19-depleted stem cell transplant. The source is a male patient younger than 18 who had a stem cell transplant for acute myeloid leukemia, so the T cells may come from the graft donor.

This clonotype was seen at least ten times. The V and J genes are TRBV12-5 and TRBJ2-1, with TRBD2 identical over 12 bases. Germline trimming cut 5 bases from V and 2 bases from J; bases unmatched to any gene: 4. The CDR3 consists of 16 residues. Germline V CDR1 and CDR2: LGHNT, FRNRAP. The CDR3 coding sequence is TGTGCTAGTGGTCAGCTAGCGGGAGGGACCTACAATGAGCAGTTCTTC. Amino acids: CASGQLAGGTYNEQFF.

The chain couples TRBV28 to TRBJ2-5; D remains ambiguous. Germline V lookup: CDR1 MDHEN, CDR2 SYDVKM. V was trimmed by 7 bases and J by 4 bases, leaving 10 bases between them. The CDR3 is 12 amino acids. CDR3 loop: CASNRNSETQYF. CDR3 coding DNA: TGTGCCAGCAATCGAAATTCAGAGACCCAGTACTTC.

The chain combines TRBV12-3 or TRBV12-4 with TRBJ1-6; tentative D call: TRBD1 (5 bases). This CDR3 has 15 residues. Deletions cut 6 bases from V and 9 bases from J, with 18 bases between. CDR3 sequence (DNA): TGTGCCAGCAGGATGCCTGGTCGGAGGGGTTCACCCCTCCACTTT. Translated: CASRMPGRRGSPLHF.

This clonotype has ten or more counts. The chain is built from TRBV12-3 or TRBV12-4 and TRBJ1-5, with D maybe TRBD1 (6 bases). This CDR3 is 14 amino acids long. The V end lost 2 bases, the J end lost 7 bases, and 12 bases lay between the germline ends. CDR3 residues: CASSLKGGPQPQHF. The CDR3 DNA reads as TGTGCCAGCAGTTTAAAGGGGGGGCCCCAGCCCCAGCATTTT.

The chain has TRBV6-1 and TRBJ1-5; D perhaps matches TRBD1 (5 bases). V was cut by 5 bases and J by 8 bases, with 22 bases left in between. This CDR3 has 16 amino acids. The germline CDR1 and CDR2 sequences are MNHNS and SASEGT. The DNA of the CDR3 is TGTGCCAGCAGTAGGGGCCAGGGCCCCTTCCATGAGCCCCAGCATTTT. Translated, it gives CASSRGQGPFHEPQHF.

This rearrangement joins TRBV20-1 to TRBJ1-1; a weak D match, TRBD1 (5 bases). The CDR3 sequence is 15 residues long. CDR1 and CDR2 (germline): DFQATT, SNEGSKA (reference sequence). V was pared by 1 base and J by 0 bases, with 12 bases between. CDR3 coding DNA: TGCAGTGCTAGAGGGGACCGTTTAATGAACACTGAAGCTTTCTTT. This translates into CSARGDRLMNTEAFF.

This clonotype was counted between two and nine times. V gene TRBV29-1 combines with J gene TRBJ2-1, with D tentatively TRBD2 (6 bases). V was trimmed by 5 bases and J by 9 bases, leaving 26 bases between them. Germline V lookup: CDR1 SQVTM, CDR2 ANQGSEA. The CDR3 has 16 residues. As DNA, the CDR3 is TGCAGCGTTCACCCGAGGGGACTGTCCGGAGGTGGTGAGCAGTTCTTC. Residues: CSVHPRGLSGGGEQFF.

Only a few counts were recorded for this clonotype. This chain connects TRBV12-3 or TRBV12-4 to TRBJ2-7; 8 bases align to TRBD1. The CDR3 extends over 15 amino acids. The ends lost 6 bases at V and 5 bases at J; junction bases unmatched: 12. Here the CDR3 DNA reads TGTGCCAGCAGGGCGTCAGGGGGCTTCGCCCACGAGCAGTACTTC. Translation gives CASRASGGFAHEQYF.

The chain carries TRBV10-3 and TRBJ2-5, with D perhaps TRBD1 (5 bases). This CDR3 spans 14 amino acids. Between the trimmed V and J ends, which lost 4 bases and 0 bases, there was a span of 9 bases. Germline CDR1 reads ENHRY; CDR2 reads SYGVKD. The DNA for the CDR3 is TGTGCCATCAGTGTGAAGGGGAACCAAGAGACCCAGTACTTC. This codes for CAISVKGNQETQYF.

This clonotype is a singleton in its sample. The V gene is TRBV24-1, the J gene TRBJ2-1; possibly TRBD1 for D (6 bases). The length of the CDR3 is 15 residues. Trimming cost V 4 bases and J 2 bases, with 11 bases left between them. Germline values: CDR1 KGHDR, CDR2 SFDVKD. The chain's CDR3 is CATSDPGHTYNEQFF. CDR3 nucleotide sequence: TGTGCCACCAGTGACCCGGGACATACCTACAATGAGCAGTTCTTC.

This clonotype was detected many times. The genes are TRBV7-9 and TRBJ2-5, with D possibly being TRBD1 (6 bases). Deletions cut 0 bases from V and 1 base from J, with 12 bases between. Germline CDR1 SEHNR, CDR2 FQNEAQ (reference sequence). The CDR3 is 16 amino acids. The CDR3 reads CASSLAQGPFQETQYF. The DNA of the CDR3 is TGTGCCAGCAGCTTAGCACAGGGCCCTTTCCAAGAGACCCAGTACTTC.

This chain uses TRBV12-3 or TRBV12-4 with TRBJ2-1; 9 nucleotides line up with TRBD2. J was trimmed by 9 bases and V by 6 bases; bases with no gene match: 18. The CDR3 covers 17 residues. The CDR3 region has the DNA TGTGCCAGCAGATACCGTTCAGCGGGAGGAGGGCCCGGTGAGCAGTTCTTC. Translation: CASRYRSAGGGPGEQFF.

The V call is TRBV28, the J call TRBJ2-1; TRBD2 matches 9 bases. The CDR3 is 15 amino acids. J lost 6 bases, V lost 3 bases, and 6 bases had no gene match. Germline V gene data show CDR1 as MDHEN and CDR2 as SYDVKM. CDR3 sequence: CASSFGAGGLNEQFF. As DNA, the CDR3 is TGTGCCAGCAGTTTCGGAGCGGGAGGTCTCAATGAGCAGTTCTTC.

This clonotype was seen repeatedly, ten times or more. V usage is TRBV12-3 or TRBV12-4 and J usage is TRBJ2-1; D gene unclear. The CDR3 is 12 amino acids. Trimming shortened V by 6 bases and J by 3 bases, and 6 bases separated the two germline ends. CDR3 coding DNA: TGTGCCAGCAGCTTTTACTACAATGAGCAGTTCTTC. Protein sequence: CASSFYYNEQFF.

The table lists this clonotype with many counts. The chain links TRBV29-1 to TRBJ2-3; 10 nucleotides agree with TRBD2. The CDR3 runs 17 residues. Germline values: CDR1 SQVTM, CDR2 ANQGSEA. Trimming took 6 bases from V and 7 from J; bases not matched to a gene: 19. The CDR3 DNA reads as TGCAGCGTGACTCACTCCCCTAGCGGGAGTAAGAGATATACGCAGTATTTT. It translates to CSVTHSPSGSKRYTQYF.

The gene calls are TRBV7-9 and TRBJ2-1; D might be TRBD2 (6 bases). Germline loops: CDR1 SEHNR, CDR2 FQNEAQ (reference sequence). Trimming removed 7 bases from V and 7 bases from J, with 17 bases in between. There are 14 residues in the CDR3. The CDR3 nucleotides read TGTGCCAGCATCCTTTCGGGAGATCTAAATGAGCAGTTCTTC. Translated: CASILSGDLNEQFF.

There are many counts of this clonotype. CDR3 in DNA: TGCAGTGCTAGATTACGTAGCGGACTCACAGATACGCAGTATTTT. Protein product: CSARLRSGLTDTQYF. V and J are TRBV20-1 and TRBJ2-3; D is perhaps TRBD2 (6 bases). The CDR3 runs 15 residues. V shed 2 bases and J shed 2 bases, with 14 bases lying between them. Germline V gene data show CDR1 as DFQATT and CDR2 as SNEGSKA (reference sequence).

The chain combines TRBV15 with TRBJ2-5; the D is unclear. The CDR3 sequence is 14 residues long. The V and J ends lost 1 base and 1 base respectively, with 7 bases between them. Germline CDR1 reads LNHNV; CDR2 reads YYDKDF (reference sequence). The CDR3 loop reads CATSRVGSQETQYF. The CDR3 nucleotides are TGTGCCACCAGCAGAGTCGGCAGCCAAGAGACCCAGTACTTC.

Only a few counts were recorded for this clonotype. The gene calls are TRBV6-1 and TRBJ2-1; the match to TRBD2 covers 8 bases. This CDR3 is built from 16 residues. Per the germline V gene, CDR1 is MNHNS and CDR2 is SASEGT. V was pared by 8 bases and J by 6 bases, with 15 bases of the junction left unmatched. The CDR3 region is CASFPRWGLVPNEQFF. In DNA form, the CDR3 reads TGTGCCAGCTTCCCCCGGTGGGGACTAGTACCCAATGAGCAGTTCTTC.

CDR3 sequence (DNA): TGTGCCAGCGGGCGACTAGGTGCGAACACCGGGGAGCTGTTTTTT. This encodes CASGRLGANTGELFF. The V gene is TRBV6-1, the J gene TRBJ2-2; D might be TRBD2 (6 bases). This CDR3 is built from 15 residues. Germline CDR1 MNHNS, CDR2 SASEGT. The ends were cut back, 8 bases at V and 0 bases at J, with 13 bases in the middle.

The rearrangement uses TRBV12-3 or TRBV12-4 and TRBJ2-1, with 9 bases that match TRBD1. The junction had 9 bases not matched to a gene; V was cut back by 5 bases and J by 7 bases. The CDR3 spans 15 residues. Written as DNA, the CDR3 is TGTGCCAGCAGTCAACAGGGGGCGCTTGGGAATGAGCAGTTCTTC. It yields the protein CASSQQGALGNEQFF.

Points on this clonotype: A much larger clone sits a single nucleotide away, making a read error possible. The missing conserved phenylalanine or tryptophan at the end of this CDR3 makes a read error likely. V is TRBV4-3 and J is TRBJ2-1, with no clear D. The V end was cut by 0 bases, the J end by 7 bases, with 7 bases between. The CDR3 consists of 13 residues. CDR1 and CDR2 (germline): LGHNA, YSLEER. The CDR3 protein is CASSQDPGNEQFL. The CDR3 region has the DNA TGCGCCAGCAGCCAAGATCCGGGTAATGAGCAGTTCTTG.